The 4 T cell receptor beta chains reported below all come from one sample, sequenced in a study of human T cells and chemical hapten exposure. TCRdb ran MiXCR on the RACE reads and lists one entry per CDR3 protein. Of some 400,000 distinct CDR3 sequences listed, about 4.8% were seen once; the top ten hold 2% to 2.5%. The time point was: patch test 1, 2 weeks after DPC sensitization. Treatment given: therapeutic diphenylcyclopropenone sensitization with weekly scalp DPC. The sequencing used whole blood, collected in connection with sensitization to the hapten diphenylcyclopropenone (DPC). These receptors all come from a woman aged 50 to 65 with alopecia areata. Some clones in this sample may be carry-over from other donors' samples.

This clonotype has a count of ten or more. The rearrangement links TRBV27 to TRBJ2-5; 8 bases align to TRBD2. This CDR3 contains 16 residues. Germline CDR1 reads MNHEY; CDR2 reads SMNVEV (reference sequence). Trimming cost V 3 bases and J 5 bases; bases outside gene matches: 11. The CDR3: CASSFDSSGQGETQYF. In DNA, the CDR3 is TGTGCCAGCAGTTTCGACTCTAGCGGGCAGGGGGAGACCCAGTACTTC.

A remark on this clonotype: A read error is possible here, since a much larger clone lies one base away. The V gene is TRBV2, the J gene TRBJ1-2; D possibly corresponds to TRBD1 (5 bases). The CDR3 extends over 15 amino acids. Germline values: CDR1 SNHLY, CDR2 FYNNEI. Between the trimmed V and J ends, which lost 3 bases and 2 bases, there was a span of 13 bases. Written as DNA, the CDR3 is TGTGCCAGCAGTGAGGAAAGACAGAGAAACTATGGCTACACCTTC. Its translation: CASSEERQRNYGYTF.

Written as DNA, the CDR3 is TGTGCCAGCAGCCAAGGACTAGCGAGGAGCTCCTACGAGCAGTACTTC. Translation gives CASSQGLARSSYEQYF. This sequence joins TRBV4-2 and TRBJ2-7; 8 bases line up with TRBD2. This CDR3 region has 16 residues. J gave up 0 bases and V 1 base, and 5 bases lay outside the gene matches. Germline CDR1 reads LGHNA; CDR2 reads YNFKEQ.

This chain connects TRBV5-4 to TRBJ2-7, with a possible D match to TRBD1 (5 bases). The CDR3 runs to 14 residues. Trimming took 4 bases from V and 4 from J, leaving 15 bases between them. The V gene's germline CDR1 is SGHNT and CDR2 YYREEE (reference sequence). In DNA, the CDR3 is TGTGCCAGCAGCCCCCGGACATCAAGGTACGAGCAGTACTTC. It is translated as CASSPRTSRYEQYF.